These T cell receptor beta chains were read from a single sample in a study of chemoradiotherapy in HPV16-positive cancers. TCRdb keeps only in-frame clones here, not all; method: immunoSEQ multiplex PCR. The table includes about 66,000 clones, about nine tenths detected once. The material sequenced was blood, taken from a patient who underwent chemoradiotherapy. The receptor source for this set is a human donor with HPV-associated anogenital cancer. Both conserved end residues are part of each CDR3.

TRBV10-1 CASSASGLHNEQFF
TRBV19 CASGTSGADTQYF
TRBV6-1 CASSDSLHNSPLHF
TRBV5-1 CASSEDRRVNTEAFF
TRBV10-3 CAISAGTHTGTSGGASYEQYF
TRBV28 CASNGVLTNEQFF
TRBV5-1 CASSLEGISPLHF
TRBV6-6 CASTPRTSDYGYTF
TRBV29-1 CSVAIGGDTGELFF
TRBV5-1 CASSSAAQGRNEKLFF
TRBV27 CASSLSRTGIYEQYF
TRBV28 CASRDGTGPAYGYTF
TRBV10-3 CAIRTGSENEQYF
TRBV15 CATSRDLGQGSDTEAFF
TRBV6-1 CASSERTTTGTGELFF
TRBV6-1 CASSVTGGRLFF
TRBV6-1 CASSEGRAGSGNTIYF
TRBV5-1 CASSFDASHYGYTF
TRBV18 CASSPQEFSNQPQHF
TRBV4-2 CASSPAGRTLTGARNTGELFF
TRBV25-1 CASTGGHSNTGELFF
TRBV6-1 CASSEVIFGLTQETQYF
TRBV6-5 CASSRGAEDTQYF
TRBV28 CASTTYPYEQYF
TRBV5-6 CASRDQGAGEKLFF
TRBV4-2 CASSQAAGAYEQYF
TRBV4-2 CASSQEDASAYEQYF
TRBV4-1 CASSQSGTGTEQYF
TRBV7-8 CASNSLAGRGNQPQHF
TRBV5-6 CASSPGTGGAGTEAFF
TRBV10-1 CASSDSHRTNEQFF
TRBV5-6 CASSLALLAGNTGELFF
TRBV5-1 CASSLAGQPEYNEQFF
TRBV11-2 CASSLWIEEQYF
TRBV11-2 CASSLTWTGKETQYF
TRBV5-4 CASSITSGGWYEQYF
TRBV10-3 CAIREGGPADTQYF
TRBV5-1 CASSLSGEVKGYTF
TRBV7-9 CASSLAARNTEAFF
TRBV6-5 CASSYSGFRQPQHF
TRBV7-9 CASSPLAGGPTGELFF
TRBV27 CASSPRTGPTDTQYF
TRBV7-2 CASSSGLYTDTQYF
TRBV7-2 CASSKPGLLNTEAFF
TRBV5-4 CASSLIRTSDEQYF
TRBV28 CASRGYSGRGYGYTF
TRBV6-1 CASSGGQRGTYEQYF
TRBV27 CASSPDSSSYGYTF
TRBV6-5 CASSSGQVRKEKLFF
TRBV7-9 CASSPLVEAFF
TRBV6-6 CASSLGTASNQPQHF
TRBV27 CASSLRETGRNTEAFF
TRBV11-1 CASSLEAALNYGYTF
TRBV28 CASSPPARGSPLHF
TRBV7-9 CASSPGLSGFNEQFF
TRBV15 CATSSLRLSSGANVLTF
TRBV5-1 CASSRGQGAREQYF
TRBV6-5 CASSYGVGARQFF
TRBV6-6 CASSAGQNYEQYF